This T cell receptor beta chain was sequenced in a study of blood T cell repertoires in COVID-19. The CDR3 is 14 residues long. The V and J ends lost 0 bases and 5 bases respectively, with 10 bases between them. Germline-derived CDR1 and CDR2 are MNHEY and SVGAGI. The data were produced by immunoSEQ multiplex PCR, yet TCRdb's version contains in-frame clones alone and is incomplete. This table holds hundreds of thousands of clones, 87% found once. The sample taken for sequencing was peripheral blood. V is TRBV6-5 and J is TRBJ1-2; possibly TRBD1 for D (5 bases). The clonotype comes from a woman aged 45-59 years with COVID-19, enrolled during active disease. The CDR3 DNA reads TGTGCCAGCAGTTACTCGGAGGGGTCTTATGGCTACACCTTC. This encodes CASSYSEGSYGYTF.